Here is one T cell receptor (beta chain) with its context. The data originate from a study of blood T cell repertoires in COVID-19. Study background: Donors in the United States, Italy and Spain gave samples during acute or convalescent COVID-19. Sample material is recorded as cDNA or gDNA derived from T cells, B-cell-depleted T cells, or PBMCs.

Germline V CDR1 and CDR2: LGHDT, YNNKEL (reference sequence). The CDR3 spans 17 residues. The V end lost 4 bases, the J end lost 4 bases, and 21 bases lay between the germline ends. Study processing details: Using reference gene primer amplification, nucleated cell counts were estimated. Clones were sequenced by immunoSEQ multiplex PCR, and TCRdb holds only the in-frame ones, with some missing. The D gene and trimming were derived from the DNA, and the V and J assignments and clone size from that table. The repertoire includes 150,000 to 170,000 clones, roughly 89% of them detected once, and approximately 0.59% sits in the top ten.

The receptor was isolated from a man in his fifties with acute or convalescent COVID-19. The rearrangement joins TRBV3-1 (or the pseudogene TRBV3-2) to TRBJ2-3; tentative D call: TRBD1 (6 bases). Sequencing was done on a sample of peripheral blood. The CDR3 DNA reads as TGTGCCAGCAGCCGTCATTCGCGGACAGACTATCCAGATACGCAGTATTTT. Translated: CASSRHSRTDYPDTQYF.